One and the same sample provided the 18 T cell receptor beta chains below, sequenced in a study of PD-1 blockade in classical Hodgkin lymphoma. Relapse after autologous stem cell transplantation occurred in every patient, and brentuximab vedotin exposure varied. TCRdb keeps only in-frame clones here, not all; method: immunoSEQ multiplex PCR. The sample holds fewer than 90,000 clones, about 93% seen once. The material sequenced was peripheral blood mononuclear cells (PBMCs), taken at baseline. The receptors originated from a human donor with classical Hodgkin lymphoma.

The chain carries TRBV30 and TRBJ2-1; no clear D gene. With 4 bases removed from V and 6 bases from J, the gap between germline ends came to 16 bases. The CDR3 loop spans 14 amino acids. Germline V gene lookup returns CDR1 GTSNPN and CDR2 SVGIG (reference sequence). The DNA for the CDR3 is TGTGCCTGGAATGGCCCCCCTGCTGGCAATGAGCAGTTCTTC. It translates to CAWNGPPAGNEQFF. The whole variable domain, remainder taken from reference TRBV30 and TRBJ2-1, is SQTIHQWPATLVQPVGSPLSLECTVEGTSNPNLYWYRQAAGRGLQLLFYSVGIGQISSEVPQNLSASRPQDRQFILSSKKLLLSDSGFYLCAWNGPPAGNEQFFGPGTRLTVL.

This clone was detected only once. This rearrangement joins TRBV7-9 to TRBJ2-5; D possibly corresponds to TRBD2 (6 bases). CDR3 size: 14 residues. V was cut by 5 bases and J by 5 bases, with 15 bases left in between. Per germline, CDR1 SEHNR and CDR2 FQNEAQ (reference sequence). Here the CDR3 reads CASSKTSGVETQYF. The CDR3 DNA follows: TGTGCCAGCAGCAAGACTAGTGGAGTGGAGACCCAGTACTTC.

V usage is TRBV7-9 and J usage is TRBJ1-2, with D unclear. The length of the CDR3 is 15 residues. In germline, CDR1 is SEHNR, CDR2 FQNEAQ (reference sequence). V lost 5 bases, J lost 4 bases, and 17 bases lay in between. Written as DNA, the CDR3 is TGTGCCAGCAGCGCTGCCCATGGAAAGACCTATGGCTACACCTTC. The encoded protein is CASSAAHGKTYGYTF.

V and J are TRBV30 and TRBJ2-2, with D unresolved. CDR1 is GTSNPN and CDR2 is SVGIG in the germline V gene (reference sequence). V was shortened by 0 bases and J by 9 bases, with 11 bases between the two germline ends. The CDR3 consists of 13 residues. CDR3: CAWSVLGPRELFF. In nucleotides, the CDR3 is TGTGCCTGGAGTGTATTGGGCCCCCGGGAGCTGTTTTTT.

The chain joins TRBV19 to TRBJ2-5; tentative D call: TRBD2 (7 bases). V was cut by 7 bases and J by 5 bases, with 29 bases left in between. Germline assignment: CDR1 LNHDA and CDR2 SQIVND (reference sequence). The CDR3 spans 18 residues. The CDR3 loop reads CASTKSIEDSRRGETQYF. DNA of the CDR3: TGTGCCAGTACGAAATCCATTGAGGACAGCCGGCGGGGGGAGACCCAGTACTTC.

This sequence joins TRBV6-5 and TRBJ2-7, with D perhaps matching TRBD1 or TRBD2 (5 bases each). Looked up from germline, CDR1 is MNHEY and CDR2 is SVGAGI. The CDR3 is 15 residues long. The germline V and J ends were trimmed by 0 bases and 3 bases, with 12 bases remaining between them. CDR3 sequence (DNA): TGTGCCAGCAGTTACTCGTGGGACGTGCTCTACGAGCAGTACTTC. This gives the protein CASSYSWDVLYEQYF.

The rearrangement links TRBV9 to TRBJ2-5; TRBD2 matches at 8 bases. Germline V gene sequence: CDR1 SGDLS, CDR2 YYNGEE. This CDR3 has 16 residues. The V segment lost 4 bases and the J segment 1 base; nucleotides outside the gene matches: 9. The CDR3: CASSPGLAVSQETQYF. The CDR3 DNA is TGTGCCAGCAGCCCAGGACTAGCAGTTAGCCAAGAGACCCAGTACTTC.

This clone was found a few times. V and J are TRBV13 and TRBJ1-1; D uncertain. From germline, CDR1 is PRHDT and CDR2 FYEKMQ (reference sequence). This CDR3 contains 15 residues. V shed 1 base and J shed 6 bases, with 15 bases lying between them. This CDR3 reads CASSLEGGYPPEAFF. The DNA for the CDR3 is TGTGCCAGCAGCTTAGAGGGCGGATACCCACCTGAAGCTTTCTTT.

The V gene is TRBV19, the J gene TRBJ1-5, with D possibly TRBD1 on 5 matching bases. Germline V gene sequence: CDR1 LNHDA, CDR2 SQIVND (reference sequence). The CDR3 loop spans 16 amino acids. Trimming cost V 3 bases and J 7 bases, with 19 bases left between them. CDR3 sequence (DNA): TGTGCCAGTAGTATTTGGTCGTCCCAGGGAGGCCAGCCCCAGCATTTT. Protein: CASSIWSSQGGQPQHF.

The CDR3 loop is CASSGGTVNQPQHF. The CDR3 DNA sequence: TGTGCCAGCAGCGGGGGGACGGTCAATCAGCCCCAGCATTTT. This chain connects TRBV9 to TRBJ1-5; perhaps TRBD1 as D (5 bases). The germline V and J ends were trimmed by 3 bases and 3 bases, with 10 bases remaining between them. Germline CDR1 and CDR2: SGDLS and YYNGEE. The CDR3 has 14 amino acids.

CDR3 region: CASRPPGQSSYNEQFF. The DNA of the CDR3 is TGTGCCAGCAGACCACCGGGACAAAGCTCCTACAATGAGCAGTTCTTC. The V gene is TRBV7-8, the J gene TRBJ2-1, with D perhaps TRBD1 (6 bases). CDR3 length: 16 residues. Germline V gene lookup returns CDR1 SGHVS and CDR2 FQNEAQ. V was shortened by 6 bases and J by 0 bases, with 15 bases between the two germline ends.

The J gene is TRBJ2-7, the V gene TRBV25-1; D possibly corresponds to TRBD1 (5 bases). This CDR3 region has 13 residues. Trimming stripped 3 bases from V and 1 base from J, with 7 bases between. Germline V gene sequence: CDR1 MGHDK, CDR2 SYGVNS. CDR3 region: CASSEQGSYEQYF. CDR3 bases: TGTGCCAGCAGTGAGCAGGGTTCCTACGAGCAGTACTTC.

This chain joins TRBV9 and TRBJ2-1; D remains ambiguous. Trimming removed 4 bases at V and 9 bases at J, with 14 bases between. The V gene's germline CDR1 is SGDLS and CDR2 YYNGEE. The length of the CDR3 is 13 residues. The CDR3: CASSPGPRTEQFF. CDR3 nucleotides: TGTGCCAGCAGCCCAGGACCGCGGACTGAGCAGTTCTTC.

The chain carries TRBV6-5 and TRBJ1-1; D gene unclear. CDR1 is MNHEY, CDR2 SVGAGI, per germline. V lost 0 bases and J 11 bases, leaving 7 bases between the germline ends. The CDR3 spans 11 residues. The DNA for the CDR3 is TGTGCCAGCAGTTACTCCTCCAAGGCTTTCTTT. Amino acid sequence: CASSYSSKAFF.

This clone was seen a single time. The V and J genes are TRBV27 and TRBJ1-4; possibly TRBD1 for D (5 bases). Germline values: CDR1 MNHEY, CDR2 SMNVEV (reference sequence). CDR3 length: 17 residues. Trimming stripped 7 bases from V and 0 bases from J, with 18 bases between. CDR3 sequence (DNA): TGTGCCAGCACCACACTCGGGGACCTTGCAACTAATGAAAAACTGTTTTTT. Translating gives CASTTLGDLATNEKLFF.

This rearrangement joins TRBV6-6 to TRBJ2-3; D ambiguous. The CDR3 consists of 12 residues. Germline V gene data show CDR1 as MNHNY and CDR2 as SVGAGI (reference sequence). Deletions cut 7 bases from V and 4 bases from J, with 9 bases between. In nucleotides, the CDR3 is TGTGCCAGCACCAGCGTCCCAGATACGCAGTATTTT. Translation: CASTSVPDTQYF.

The chain has TRBV6-5 and TRBJ2-3, with TRBD2 matching over 7 bases. Germline V gene lookup returns CDR1 MNHEY and CDR2 SVGAGI. This CDR3 is 15 amino acids long. J gave up 2 bases and V 2 bases, and 4 bases lay outside the gene matches. The CDR3 is CASSYDAGDTDTQYF. Here the CDR3 DNA reads TGTGCCAGCAGTTACGATGCGGGGGACACAGATACGCAGTATTTT.

This rearrangement joins TRBV7-6 to TRBJ2-3; TRBD1 agrees at 7 bases. The CDR3 contains 15 residues. The V gene's germline CDR1 is SGHVS and CDR2 FNYEAQ. Unmatched junction bases numbered 5, after V lost 5 bases and J lost 0 bases. This CDR3 is CASSLTGQSTDTQYF. CDR3 nucleotide sequence: TGTGCCAGCAGCCTGACGGGACAGAGCACAGATACGCAGTATTTT. The variable domain in full, completed from reference TRBV7-6 and TRBJ2-3, reads GAGVSQSPRYKVTKRGQDVALRCDPISGHVSLYWYRQALGQGPEFLTYFNYEAQQDKSGLPNDRFSAERPEGSISTLTIQRTEQRDSAMYRCASSLTGQSTDTQYFGPGTRLTVL.